This TCR beta chain was sequenced in a study of T cells in Graves' hyperthyroidism and ophthalmopathy. Template material for amplifying TCR beta CDR3 regions consisted of RNA transcripts. The TCR CDR3 first-round RT-PCR relied on the HTBI primer set. TCRdb processed the multiplex PCR reads anew with MiXCR; each CDR3 protein has one entry. This sample has about 58,000 distinct CDR3 sequences, with 40% to 55% found just once. This CDR3 is built from 17 residues. CDR1 is MNHEY and CDR2 is SVGEGT in the germline V gene. V trimming: 4 bases; J trimming: 2 bases; junction bases outside the gene matches: 12.

J is TRBJ2-7 and V is TRBV6-2 or TRBV6-3; 9 bases are a match to TRBD2. This sequence originates from a woman in her 30s with Graves' ophthalmopathy. Source material: blood. In nucleotides, the CDR3 is TGTGCCAGCAGTTTACACGGGGCTAGCGGGACTGCCTACGAGCAGTACTTC. Protein sequence: CASSLHGASGTAYEQYF.